These 15 T cell receptor beta chains originate from one sample sequenced in a study of T and B cells in COVID-19 patients. Blood genomic DNA input for TRB amplification was roughly 250-500 ng. Multiplex PCR with BIOMED2 TRB-A/B primer pools amplified TRB rearrangements. MiXCR was run by TCRdb on the multiplex PCR reads, yielding one entry per CDR3 protein. This table holds about 27,000 distinct CDR3 sequences, around a third found once. Sequences were obtained from blood. These receptor sequences come from a human donor who had recovered from COVID-19.

The gene calls are TRBV24-1 and TRBJ1-2, with D perhaps matching TRBD1 (5 bases). The CDR3 runs 12 residues. Trimming left V 5 bases short and J 8 bases short, with 11 bases between. CDR1 KGHDR and CDR2 SFDVKD come from the germline V gene. As DNA, the CDR3 is TGTGCCACCAGTGGAGGACACGGGGGCTACACCTTC. As protein: CATSGGHGGYTF.

This clonotype is medium-sized in the sample. This chain joins TRBV29-1 and TRBJ2-2; the match to TRBD2 covers 9 bases. Germline V gene data show CDR1 as SQVTM and CDR2 as ANQGSEA. J was trimmed by 1 base and V by 4 bases; bases with no gene match: 7. The CDR3 is made up of 16 amino acids. CDR3 region: CSVVPVAGVNTGELFF. DNA of the CDR3: TGCAGCGTTGTTCCGGTAGCGGGAGTGAACACCGGGGAGCTGTTTTTT.

A single count supports this clonotype. One end of the junction is discordant with germline, which a read error may explain. The chain employs TRBV27 and TRBJ1-2; D is possibly TRBD1 (6 bases). The CDR3 totals 15 residues. Germline-derived CDR1 and CDR2 are MNHEY and SMNVEV (reference sequence). The CDR3 DNA is TGTGCCAGCAGTCCAGGGACACGCCCTAAGTATGGCTACACCTTC. This codes for CASSPGTRPKYGYTF.

The genes are TRBV5-1 and TRBJ1-2; tentative D call: TRBD1 (5 bases). The germline V gene encodes CDR1 SGHRS and CDR2 YFSETQ. This CDR3 is 13 amino acids long. V dropped 0 bases and J dropped 5 bases, with 8 bases sitting between them. The DNA of the CDR3 is TGCGCCAGCAGCTTGGATGGGACTTATGGCTACACCTTC. The encoded protein is CASSLDGTYGYTF. The full variable domain, with the rest looked up from reference TRBV5-1 and TRBJ1-2, is KAGVTQTPRYLIKTRGQQVTLSCSPISGHRSVSWYQQTPGQGLQFLFEYFSETQRNKGNFPGRFSGRQFSNSRSEMNVSTLELGDSALYLCASSLDGTYGYTFGSGTRLTVV.

The V call is TRBV6-5, the J call TRBJ1-1; no clear D. CDR1 is MNHEY and CDR2 is SVGAGI in the germline V gene. The CDR3 has 16 residues. The V end was cut by 0 bases, the J end by 1 base, with 12 bases between. The CDR3 loop reads CASSYSSQEQNTEAFF. The CDR3 nucleotides are TGTGCCAGCAGTTACTCCTCCCAGGAACAGAACACTGAAGCTTTCTTT.

This clonotype was counted a few times. This chain's CDR3 is CASSLGAGATDTQYF. CDR3 coding DNA: TGCGCCAGCAGCTTGGGAGCGGGAGCCACAGATACGCAGTATTTT. The chain combines TRBV5-1 with TRBJ2-3; 8 nucleotides match TRBD2. Unmatched junction bases numbered 2, after V lost 0 bases and J lost 2 bases. Germline CDR1 is SGHRS and CDR2 is YFSETQ. This CDR3 has 15 residues.

The CDR3 is CAYRDPPNTEAFF. Here the CDR3 DNA reads TGTGCTTACCGGGACCCTCCGAACACTGAAGCTTTCTTT. The chain is built from TRBV30 and TRBJ1-1; D might be TRBD1 (5 bases). The length of the CDR3 is 13 residues. The germline V gene encodes CDR1 GTSNPN and CDR2 SVGIG (reference sequence).

This clonotype was counted many times. The V and J genes are TRBV29-1 and TRBJ1-1; unclear D gene. This CDR3 is 14 amino acids long. Looked up from germline, CDR1 is SQVTM and CDR2 is ANQGSEA. Trimming took 8 bases from V and 0 from J, leaving 16 bases between them. CDR3 nucleotides: TGCAGCTTCAACGTCGGGGTCATGAACACTGAAGCTTTCTTT. Amino acids: CSFNVGVMNTEAFF.

V is TRBV5-6 and J is TRBJ1-5, with D possibly TRBD1 on 6 matching bases. Trimming stripped 4 bases from V and 5 bases from J, with 10 bases between. The germline V gene encodes CDR1 SGHDT and CDR2 YYEEEE. There are 13 residues in the CDR3. As DNA, the CDR3 is TGTGCCAGCAGCAACAGGGCACATCAGCCCCAGCATTTT. Amino acids: CASSNRAHQPQHF.

The V gene is TRBV7-4, the J gene TRBJ2-1; 9 bases align to TRBD1. The V gene end was trimmed by 6 bases and the J gene end by 7 bases; junction bases not matched to a gene: 19. CDR1 SGHVT and CDR2 SQSDAQ come from the germline V gene. The CDR3 is 18 residues long. The CDR3 nucleotides read TGTGCCAGCAGTCCCCGGACAGGGGCTAAGTCCGGGGGGAATGAGCAGTTCTTC. This gives the protein CASSPRTGAKSGGNEQFF.

The genes are TRBV6-5 and TRBJ2-6; 8 bases map to TRBD2. Germline V lookup: CDR1 MNHEY, CDR2 SVGAGI. Trimming removed 4 bases from V and 4 bases from J; junction bases left unmatched: 0. This CDR3 has 14 amino acids. In DNA, the CDR3 is TGTGCCAGCAGTTTAGCGGGGGGGGCCAACGTCCTGACTTTC. It is translated as CASSLAGGANVLTF.

The table lists this clonotype with a few counts. The chain is built from TRBV5-5 and TRBJ1-5; 10 bases map to TRBD1. The germline CDR1 and CDR2 sequences are SGHKS and YYEKEE (reference sequence). This CDR3 has 19 amino acids. Unmatched junction bases numbered 17, after V lost 4 bases and J lost 4 bases. Here the CDR3 DNA reads TGTGCCAGCAGCCCGCAGGCACAATCGGGACAGGGGACAAATCAGCCCCAGCATTTT. This sequence encodes CASSPQAQSGQGTNQPQHF.

This clonotype was recorded many times. V gene TRBV12-3 or TRBV12-4 combines with J gene TRBJ2-7, with 12 bases matching TRBD1. J gave up 6 bases and V 6 bases, and 12 bases lay outside the gene matches. The CDR3 loop spans 16 amino acids. The CDR3 loop reads CASSPRLGTGGIEQYF. The CDR3, as DNA: TGTGCCAGCAGCCCACGCCTCGGGACAGGGGGCATCGAGCAGTACTTC.

This clonotype has only a few counts. The gene calls are TRBV11-1 and TRBJ2-7; D gene unclear. This CDR3 is built from 12 residues. The germline V and J ends were trimmed by 5 bases and 2 bases, with 7 bases remaining between them. Germline loops: CDR1 SGHAT, CDR2 FQDESV (reference sequence). CDR3 sequence: CASSPSTYEQYF. CDR3 nucleotide sequence: TGTGCCAGCAGCCCGTCCACCTACGAGCAGTACTTC. The full variable domain, rest sourced from reference TRBV11-1 and TRBJ2-7, is EAEVAQSPRYKITEKSQAVAFWCDPISGHATLYWYRQILGQGPELLVQFQDESVVDDSQLPKDRFSAERLKGVDSTLKIQPAELGDSAMYLCASSPSTYEQYFGPGTRLTVT.

Of note for this clonotype: A much larger clone sits a single nucleotide away, making a read error possible. The rearrangement links TRBV19 to TRBJ2-3; perhaps TRBD2 as D (6 bases). The germline gives CDR1 LNHDA, CDR2 SQIVND (reference sequence). V was pared by 5 bases and J by 2 bases, with 8 bases between. CDR3 length: 13 residues. CDR3 sequence (DNA): TGTGCCAGTAGTGGAGGGAACACAGATACGCAGTATTTT. Amino acids: CASSGGNTDTQYF.